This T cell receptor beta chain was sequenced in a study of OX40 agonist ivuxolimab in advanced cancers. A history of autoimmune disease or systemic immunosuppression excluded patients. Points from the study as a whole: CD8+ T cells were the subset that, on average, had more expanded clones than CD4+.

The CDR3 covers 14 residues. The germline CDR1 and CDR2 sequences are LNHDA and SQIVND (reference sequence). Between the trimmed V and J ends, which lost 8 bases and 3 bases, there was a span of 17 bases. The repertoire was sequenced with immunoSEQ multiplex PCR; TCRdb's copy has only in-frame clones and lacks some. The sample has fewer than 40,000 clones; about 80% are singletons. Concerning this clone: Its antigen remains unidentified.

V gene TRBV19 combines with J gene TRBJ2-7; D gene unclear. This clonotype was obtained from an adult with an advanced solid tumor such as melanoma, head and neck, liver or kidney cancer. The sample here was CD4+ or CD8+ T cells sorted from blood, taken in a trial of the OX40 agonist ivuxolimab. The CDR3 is CASSPNPLGYEQYF. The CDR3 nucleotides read TGTGCCAGTTCACCAAATCCCCTGGGCTACGAGCAGTACTTC.